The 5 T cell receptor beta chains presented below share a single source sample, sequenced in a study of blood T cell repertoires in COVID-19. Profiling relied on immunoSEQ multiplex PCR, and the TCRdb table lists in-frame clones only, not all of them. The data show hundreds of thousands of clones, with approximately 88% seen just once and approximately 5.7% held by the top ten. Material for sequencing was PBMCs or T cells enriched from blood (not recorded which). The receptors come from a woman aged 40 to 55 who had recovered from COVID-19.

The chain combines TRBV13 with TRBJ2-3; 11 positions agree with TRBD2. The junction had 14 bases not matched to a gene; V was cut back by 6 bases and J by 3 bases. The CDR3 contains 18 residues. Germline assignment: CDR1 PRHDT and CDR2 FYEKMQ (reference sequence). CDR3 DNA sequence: TGTGCCAGCAGTCCAAGCGTGACTAGCGGGACTTGGACAGATACGCAGTATTTT. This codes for CASSPSVTSGTWTDTQYF.

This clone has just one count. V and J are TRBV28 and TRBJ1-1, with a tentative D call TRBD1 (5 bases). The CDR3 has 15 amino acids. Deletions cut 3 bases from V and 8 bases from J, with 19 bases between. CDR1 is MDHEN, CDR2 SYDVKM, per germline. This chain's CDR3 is CASSFSGSGGKEAFF. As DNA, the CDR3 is TGTGCCAGCAGTTTTTCAGGGTCGGGAGGGAAAGAAGCTTTCTTT. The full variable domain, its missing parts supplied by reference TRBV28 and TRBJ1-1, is DVKVTQSSRYLVKRTGEKVFLECVQDMDHENMFWYRQDPGLGLRLIYFSYDVKMKEKGDIPEGYSVSREKKERFSLILESASTNQTSMYLCASSFSGSGGKEAFFGQGTRLTVV.

The CDR3 spells CASKSPRGSTEAFF. The DNA of the CDR3 is TGTGCCAGCAAATCCCCCCGGGGGAGCACTGAAGCTTTCTTT. This sequence joins TRBV5-6 and TRBJ1-1; maybe TRBD1 (5 bases). The CDR3 consists of 14 residues. Trimming removed 6 bases at V and 4 bases at J, with 16 bases between. Germline V gene lookup returns CDR1 SGHDT and CDR2 YYEEEE.

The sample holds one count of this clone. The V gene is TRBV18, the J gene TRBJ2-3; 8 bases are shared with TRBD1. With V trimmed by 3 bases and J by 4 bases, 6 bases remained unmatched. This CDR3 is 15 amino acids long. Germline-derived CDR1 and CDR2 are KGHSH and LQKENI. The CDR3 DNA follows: TGTGCCAGCTCACCGCGACAGGGGACCTCAGATACGCAGTATTTT. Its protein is CASSPRQGTSDTQYF.

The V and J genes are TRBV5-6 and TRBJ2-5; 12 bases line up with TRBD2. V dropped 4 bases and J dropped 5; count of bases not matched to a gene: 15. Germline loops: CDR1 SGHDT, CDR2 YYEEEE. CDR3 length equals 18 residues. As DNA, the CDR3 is TGTGCCAGCAGCGGCCCATCTCTAGCGGGAGGGCCTGCGGAGACCCAGTACTTC. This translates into CASSGPSLAGGPAETQYF.